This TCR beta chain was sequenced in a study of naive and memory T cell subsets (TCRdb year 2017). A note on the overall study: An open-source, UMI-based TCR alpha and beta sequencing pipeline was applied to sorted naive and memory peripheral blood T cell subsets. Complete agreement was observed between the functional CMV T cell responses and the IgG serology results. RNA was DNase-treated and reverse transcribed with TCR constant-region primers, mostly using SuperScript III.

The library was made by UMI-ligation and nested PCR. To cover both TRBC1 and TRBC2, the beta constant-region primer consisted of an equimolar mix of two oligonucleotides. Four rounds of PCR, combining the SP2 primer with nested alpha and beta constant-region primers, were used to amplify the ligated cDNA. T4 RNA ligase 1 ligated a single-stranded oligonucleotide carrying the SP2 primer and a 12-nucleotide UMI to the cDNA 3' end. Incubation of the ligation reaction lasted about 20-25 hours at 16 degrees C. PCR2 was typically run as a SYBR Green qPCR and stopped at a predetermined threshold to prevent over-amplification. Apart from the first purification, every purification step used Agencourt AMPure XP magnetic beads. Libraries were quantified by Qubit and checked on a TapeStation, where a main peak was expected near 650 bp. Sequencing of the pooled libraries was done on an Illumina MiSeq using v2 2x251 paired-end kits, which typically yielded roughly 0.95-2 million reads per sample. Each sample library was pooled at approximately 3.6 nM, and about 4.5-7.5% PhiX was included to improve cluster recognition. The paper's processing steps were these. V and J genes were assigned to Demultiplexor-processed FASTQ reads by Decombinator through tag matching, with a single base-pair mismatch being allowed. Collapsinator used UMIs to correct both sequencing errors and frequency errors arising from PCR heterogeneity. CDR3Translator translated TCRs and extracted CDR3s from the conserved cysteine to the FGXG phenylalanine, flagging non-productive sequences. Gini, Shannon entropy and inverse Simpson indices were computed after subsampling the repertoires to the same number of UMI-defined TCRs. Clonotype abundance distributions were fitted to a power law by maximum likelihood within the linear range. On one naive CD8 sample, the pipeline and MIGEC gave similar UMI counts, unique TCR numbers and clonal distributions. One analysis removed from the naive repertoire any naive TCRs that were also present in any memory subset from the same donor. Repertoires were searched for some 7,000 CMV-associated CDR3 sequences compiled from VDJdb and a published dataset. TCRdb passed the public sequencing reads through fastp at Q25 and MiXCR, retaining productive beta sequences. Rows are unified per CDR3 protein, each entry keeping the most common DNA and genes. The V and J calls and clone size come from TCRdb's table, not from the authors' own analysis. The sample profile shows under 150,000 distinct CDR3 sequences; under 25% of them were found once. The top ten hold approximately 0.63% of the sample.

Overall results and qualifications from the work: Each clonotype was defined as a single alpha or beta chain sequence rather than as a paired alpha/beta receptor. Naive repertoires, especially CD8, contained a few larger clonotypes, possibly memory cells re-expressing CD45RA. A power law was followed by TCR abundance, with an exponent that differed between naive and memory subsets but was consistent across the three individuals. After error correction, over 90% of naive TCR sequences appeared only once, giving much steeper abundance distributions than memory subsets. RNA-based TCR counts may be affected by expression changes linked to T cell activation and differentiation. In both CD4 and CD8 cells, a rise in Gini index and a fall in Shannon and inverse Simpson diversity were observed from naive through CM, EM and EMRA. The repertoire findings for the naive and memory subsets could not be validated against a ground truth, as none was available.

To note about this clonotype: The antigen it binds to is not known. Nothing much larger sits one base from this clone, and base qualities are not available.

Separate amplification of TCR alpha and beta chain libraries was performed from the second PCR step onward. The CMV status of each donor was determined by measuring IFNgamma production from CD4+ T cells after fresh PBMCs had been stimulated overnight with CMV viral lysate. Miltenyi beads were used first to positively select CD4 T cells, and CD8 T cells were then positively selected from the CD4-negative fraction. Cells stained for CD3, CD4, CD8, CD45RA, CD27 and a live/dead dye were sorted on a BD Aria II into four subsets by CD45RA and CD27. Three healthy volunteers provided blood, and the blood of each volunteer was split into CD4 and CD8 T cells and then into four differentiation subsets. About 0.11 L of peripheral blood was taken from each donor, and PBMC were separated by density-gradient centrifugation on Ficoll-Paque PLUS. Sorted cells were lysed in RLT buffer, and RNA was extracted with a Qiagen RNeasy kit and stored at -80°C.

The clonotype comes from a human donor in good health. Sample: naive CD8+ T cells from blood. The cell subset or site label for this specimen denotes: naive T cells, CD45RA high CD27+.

The CDR3 is CASSYGGSGAETQYF. The DNA sequence is given as TGTGCCAGCAGTTACGGGGGCAGCGGGGCAGAGACCCAGTACTTC. The V and J segments used are TRBV6-5 and TRBJ2-5; 7 matching bases give a weak D call of TRBD2. From the cysteine through the phenylalanine, the CDR3 covers 15 amino acids. The kept DNA is CDR3 alone, 45 bases in frame from the first base. The germline V gene supplies CDR1 MNHEY and CDR2 SVGAGI. The junction carries 14 bases between V and J, which are trimmed by 2 bases and 4 bases respectively.